Listed here are 13 T cell receptor beta chains from one sample, sequenced in a study of shared clonotypes between healthy human individuals. Only in-frame clones appear in the TCRdb table, and some are missing; sequencing was by immunoSEQ multiplex PCR. The sample holds some 2 million clones, approximately 94% seen once. Naive-designated CD8 cells lacked CD45RO, were positively enriched for CCR7, and omitted terminally differentiated effector memory CD45RA+ cells. The specimen was naive CD8+ T cells sorted from blood. These TCRs come from a man younger than 35 in good health.

The V gene is TRBV27, the J gene TRBJ1-2; 10 bases agree with TRBD1. The CDR3 runs 15 residues. V lost 6 bases and J lost 3; bases outside the gene matches: 7. CDR1 MNHEY and CDR2 SMNVEV come from the germline V gene (reference sequence). The CDR3 DNA sequence: TGTGCCAGCAGCCCGACAGGGGGCTCGTACTATGGCTACACCTTC. Encoded protein: CASSPTGGSYYGYTF.

A single count supports this clone. The chain is built from TRBV27 and TRBJ2-2; 10 nucleotides agree with TRBD2. V lost 2 bases to trimming and J lost 4 bases; unmatched junction nucleotides: 7. The length of the CDR3 is 17 residues. CDR1 is MNHEY and CDR2 is SMNVEV in the germline V gene (reference sequence). CDR3 DNA sequence: TGTGCCAGCAGTTTAACGATAGCGGGAGGACCCACCGGGGAGCTGTTTTTT. Translating it yields CASSLTIAGGPTGELFF.

The chain links TRBV6-5 to TRBJ2-5; the D gene could be TRBD1 or TRBD2 (5 bases each). The CDR3 is 15 amino acids. V was clipped by 0 bases and J by 5 bases, with 13 bases between them. Germline V gene lookup returns CDR1 MNHEY and CDR2 SVGAGI. Here the CDR3 DNA reads TGTGCCAGCAGTTACTCGTCTAGTGGGGGTGAGACCCAGTACTTC. This translates into CASSYSSSGGETQYF.

The chain is built from TRBV28 and TRBJ2-7; 7 bases fit TRBD1. The CDR3 runs to 18 residues. The J segment lost 2 bases and the V segment lost 3 bases, leaving 16 bases of the junction unmatched. CDR1 and CDR2 (germline): MDHEN, SYDVKM. The chain's CDR3 is CASSFPTTGTANTYEQYF. Written as DNA, the CDR3 is TGTGCCAGCAGTTTCCCGACCACCGGGACAGCAAATACCTACGAGCAGTACTTC.

This clone was found once. CDR3 amino acids: CASSLVRTGIGTDTQYF. The CDR3 nucleotides read TGCGCCAGCAGCTTGGTTCGGACGGGGATAGGGACAGATACGCAGTATTTT. V gene TRBV5-1 combines with J gene TRBJ2-3; perhaps TRBD2 as D (5 bases). CDR3 length: 17 residues. The germline gives CDR1 SGHRS, CDR2 YFSETQ. Between the trimmed V and J ends, which lost 0 bases and 3 bases, there was a span of 17 bases.

This rearrangement joins TRBV28 to TRBJ2-1; D gene ambiguous. Germline values: CDR1 MDHEN, CDR2 SYDVKM. The V end lost 7 bases, the J end lost 0 bases, and 7 bases lay between the germline ends. This CDR3 is 13 amino acids long. CDR3 sequence: CASNLASYNEQFF. The CDR3 DNA follows: TGTGCCAGCAACCTGGCCTCCTACAATGAGCAGTTCTTC. The full variable domain, its missing parts supplied by reference TRBV28 and TRBJ2-1, is DVKVTQSSRYLVKRTGEKVFLECVQDMDHENMFWYRQDPGLGLRLIYFSYDVKMKEKGDIPEGYSVSREKKERFSLILESASTNQTSMYLCASNLASYNEQFFGPGTRLTVL.

This chain uses TRBV13 with TRBJ2-1; no clear D. The germline gives CDR1 PRHDT, CDR2 FYEKMQ (reference sequence). There are 14 residues in the CDR3. V gave up 6 bases and J gave up 6 bases, with 15 bases separating them. The DNA for the CDR3 is TGTGCCAGCAGTCCCGGACCCGGGTCCAATGAGCAGTTCTTC. Protein: CASSPGPGSNEQFF. The complete variable domain, with remaining parts taken from reference TRBV13 and TRBJ2-1, reads AAGVIQSPRHLIKEKRETATLKCYPIPRHDTVYWYQQGPGQDPQFLISFYEKMQSDKGSIPDRFSAQQFSDYHSELNMSSLELGDSALYFCASSPGPGSNEQFFGPGTRLTVL.

Comments on this clone: The identical CDR3 is also encoded by other nucleotide sequences in the sample. The rearrangement links TRBV2 to TRBJ2-7, with a weak D call TRBD1 (6 bases). Germline CDR1 reads SNHLY; CDR2 reads FYNNEI. The ends were cut back, 3 bases at V and 2 bases at J, with 14 bases in the middle. CDR3 size: 15 residues. DNA of the CDR3: TGTGCCAGCAGTGAGGCACAGGGTGTCACCTACGAGCAGTACTTC. It codes for CASSEAQGVTYEQYF. Full variable domain (remainder filled in from reference TRBV2 and TRBJ2-7): EPEVTQTPSHQVTQMGQEVILRCVPISNHLYFYWYRQILGQKVEFLVSFYNNEISEKSEIFDDQFSVERPDGSNFTLKIRSTKLEDSAMYFCASSEAQGVTYEQYFGPGTRLTVT.

As concerns this clone: A clone one base away is much larger, so this may be a read error. This CDR3 is also generated by other DNA sequences in the sample. The chain links TRBV28 to TRBJ2-7, with 7 bases lining up with TRBD1. Germline values: CDR1 MDHEN, CDR2 SYDVKM. The CDR3 consists of 13 residues. V shed 3 bases and J 3 bases; nucleotides not matched to a gene: 2. In DNA form, the CDR3 reads TGTGCCAGCAGTTTTCAGGGGGTCTACGAGCAGTACTTC. This translates into CASSFQGVYEQYF.

Concerning this clone itself: Distinct nucleotide sequences in the sample also encode this CDR3. The chain joins TRBV4-1 to TRBJ2-7; D may be TRBD1 (6 bases). V lost 4 bases, J lost 1 base, and 8 bases lay in between. Per the germline V gene, CDR1 is MGHRA and CDR2 is YSYEKL. The CDR3 runs to 13 residues. CDR3 sequence (DNA): TGCGCCAGCAGCCCCGGACAGTCCTACGAGCAGTACTTC. Translating gives CASSPGQSYEQYF.

This chain links TRBV27 with TRBJ2-3; D is uncertain. V was cut by 1 base and J by 0 bases, with 11 bases left in between. There are 16 residues in the CDR3. Germline loops: CDR1 MNHEY, CDR2 SMNVEV (reference sequence). CDR3 sequence reads: CASSLFTGASTDTQYF. The CDR3 nucleotides are TGTGCCAGCAGTTTATTTACTGGAGCTAGCACAGATACGCAGTATTTT.

DNA for the CDR3: TGCGCCAGCAGCCGTTTCCCGAACTCTGGAAACACCATATATTTT. This gives the protein CASSRFPNSGNTIYF. J is TRBJ1-3 and V is TRBV5-1; D uncertain. Per germline, CDR1 SGHRS and CDR2 YFSETQ. Trimming removed 4 bases from V and 0 bases from J, with 11 bases in between. This CDR3 has 15 amino acids.

CDR3 nucleotide sequence: TGCAGCTCCGCCGGAGCGGGGGGCACAGATACGCAGTATTTT. Amino acid sequence: CSSAGAGGTDTQYF. V and J are TRBV29-1 and TRBJ2-3, with 8 bases lining up with TRBD2. V lost 8 bases, J lost 1 base, and 8 bases stayed unmatched. Germline CDR1 reads SQVTM; CDR2 reads ANQGSEA. This CDR3 has 14 residues.